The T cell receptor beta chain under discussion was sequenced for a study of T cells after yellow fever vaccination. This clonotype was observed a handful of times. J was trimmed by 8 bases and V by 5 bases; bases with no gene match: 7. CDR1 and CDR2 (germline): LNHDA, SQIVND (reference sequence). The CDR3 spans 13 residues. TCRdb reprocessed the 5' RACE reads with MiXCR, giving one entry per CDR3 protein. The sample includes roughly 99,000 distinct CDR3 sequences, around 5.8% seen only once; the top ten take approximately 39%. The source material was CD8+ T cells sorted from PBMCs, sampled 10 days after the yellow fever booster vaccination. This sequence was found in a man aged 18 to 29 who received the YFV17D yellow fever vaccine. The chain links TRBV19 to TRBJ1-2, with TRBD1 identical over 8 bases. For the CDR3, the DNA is TGTGCCAGTAGTGCCCGGACAGGGCCAGGCTACACCTTC. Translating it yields CASSARTGPGYTF.